This T cell receptor (beta chain) was retrieved from a study of shared clonotypes between healthy human individuals. Across the study: Used for every donor were three CD4 naive, three CD4 memory, two CD8 naive and one CD8 memory plate. Broader study findings: Non-shared clonotypes were found to have lower generation probabilities than the clonotypes that were shared by all four of the sorted-subset donors.

Data came from immunoSEQ multiplex PCR; TCRdb stores just in-frame clones and leaves some out. The sample includes millions of clones, approximately 94% of them seen just once. Trimming cost V 0 bases and J 4 bases, with 13 bases left between them. Germline lookup yields CDR1 SGDLS and CDR2 YYNGEE. The CDR3 is 16 residues long. Subsets obtained from CD4+ cells comprised CD45RA+ naive and CD45RA-negative memory cells. Details on this clone: Its target is unknown.

V is TRBV9 and J is TRBJ1-4; D perhaps matches TRBD1 (5 bases). The source is a man younger than 30 in good health. The sequenced material came from naive CD4+ T cells sorted from blood. Subset indicated: CD45RA+ positively selected. CDR3 amino acids: CASSVAEGRINEKLFF. CDR3 DNA: TGTGCCAGCAGCGTAGCCGAGGGACGGATTAATGAAAAACTGTTTTTT.